This T cell receptor beta chain was obtained from a study of cytomegalovirus exposure and HLA in healthy donors. Study-level results: TCR sequences were mostly rare, though some public TCRs occurred in many donors. The study had only CMV serostatus as immune exposure information. Accurate HLA-A and HLA-B prediction from TCR beta sequences was reported for most subjects. TCR beta V- and J-gene trimming, according to a later analysis, was linked to a missense DCLRE1C variant.

V lost 0 bases, J lost 5 bases, and 13 bases stayed unmatched. Germline V gene data show CDR1 as SGHRS and CDR2 as YFSETQ. CDR3 length: 17 amino acids. It was with 60 Vbeta and 13 Jbeta primers that the PCR ran. Using immunoSEQ multiplex PCR, the repertoire was profiled, and TCRdb retains in-frame clones only, with some absent. In the table there are under 200,000 clones, roughly 80% of which are singletons. Turning to this clone: Its matching antigen is unknown.

The sequencing sample was made of PBMCs. V is TRBV5-1 and J is TRBJ1-2; TRBD1 matches at 7 bases. The receptor's source is a boy aged 2 to 10 in good health and CMV-seronegative. The CDR3 here is CASSLAPDGQAIYGYTF. DNA of the CDR3: TGCGCCAGCAGCTTGGCTCCCGACGGACAGGCTATATATGGCTACACCTTC.